These 26 T cell receptor beta chains came from one sample sequenced in a study of cytomegalovirus exposure and HLA in healthy donors. PCR used 60 Vbeta primers and 13 Jbeta primers. This table comes from immunoSEQ multiplex PCR, and its TCRdb copy is limited to in-frame clones, with some not included. This sample has 130,000 to 150,000 clones, with more than 60% found just once. Material: PBMCs. The source is a woman between 45 and 60 years old in good health and CMV-seropositive.

The rearrangement uses TRBV5-1 and TRBJ1-4, with TRBD1 matching over 9 bases. V shed 0 bases and J 7 bases; nucleotides not matched to a gene: 1. The length of the CDR3 is 14 residues. Germline V gives CDR1 SGHRS, CDR2 YFSETQ. The CDR3 reads CASSLDRGREKLFF. CDR3 nucleotides: TGCGCCAGCAGCTTGGACAGGGGGCGTGAAAAACTGTTTTTT.

This CDR3 is CASIGQMNTEAFF. DNA for the CDR3: TGTGCCAGCATCGGACAGATGAACACTGAAGCTTTCTTT. V and J are TRBV7-8 and TRBJ1-1; a possible D gene is TRBD1 (6 bases). The CDR3 has 13 residues. With 7 bases removed from V and 0 bases from J, the gap between germline ends came to 9 bases. Germline V lookup: CDR1 SGHVS, CDR2 FQNEAQ. The full variable domain, rest sourced from reference TRBV7-8 and TRBJ1-1, is GAGVSQSPRYKVAKRGQDVALRCDPISGHVSLFWYQQALGQGPEFLTYFQNEAQLDKSGLPSDRFFAERPEGSVSTLKIQRTQQEDSAVYLCASIGQMNTEAFFGQGTRLTVV.

The chain carries TRBV4-1 and TRBJ2-2; D remains ambiguous. There are 16 residues in the CDR3. Germline CDR1 MGHRA, CDR2 YSYEKL. Trimming removed 0 bases at V and 0 bases at J, with 8 bases between. In nucleotides, the CDR3 is TGCGCCAGCAGCCAAGAGAGGTACGCGAACACCGGGGAGCTGTTTTTT. Encoded protein: CASSQERYANTGELFF.

This sequence joins TRBV7-9 and TRBJ2-5; 7 bases fit TRBD2. The length of the CDR3 is 15 residues. Germline V gives CDR1 SEHNR, CDR2 FQNEAQ (reference sequence). Trimming removed 8 bases from V and 3 bases from J; junction bases left unmatched: 12. The CDR3 DNA is TGTGCCAGCGGGCTAGGACTAGGAGGAAAAGAGACCCAGTACTTC. Translated, it gives CASGLGLGGKETQYF.

This chain connects TRBV6-6 to TRBJ2-1; TRBD2 aligns across 10 bases. Germline CDR1 and CDR2: MNHNY and SVGAGI (reference sequence). The CDR3 is made up of 16 amino acids. The V and J ends lost 2 bases and 3 bases, in that order; junction bases with no gene match: 4. CDR3 in amino acids: CASSYLRTSGYNEQFF. CDR3 in DNA: TGTGCCAGCAGTTACCTTCGGACTAGCGGCTACAATGAGCAGTTCTTC.

This chain links TRBV9 with TRBJ2-7, with D possibly being TRBD1 (7 bases). This CDR3 has 15 amino acids. Deletions cut 5 bases from V and 1 base from J, with 16 bases between. Germline CDR1 reads SGDLS; CDR2 reads YYNGEE. CDR3 bases: TGTGCCAGCAGTGGAGGGACAGCTCTTTCCTACGAGCAGTACTTC. As protein: CASSGGTALSYEQYF.

The chain couples TRBV11-1 to TRBJ1-6; D call uncertain. Germline CDR1 and CDR2: SGHAT and FQDESV (reference sequence). The CDR3 is 14 residues long. V lost 5 bases and J lost 5, with 10 bases in between. CDR3 coding DNA: TGTGCCAGCAGCCGGTCGGGGAATAATTCACCCCTCCACTTT. Protein: CASSRSGNNSPLHF.

The V call is TRBV4-1, the J call TRBJ1-4; 7 nucleotides match TRBD1. Germline-derived CDR1 and CDR2 are MGHRA and YSYEKL. J lost 4 bases, V lost 3 bases, and 8 bases had no gene match. This CDR3 contains 16 residues. The CDR3 region has the DNA TGCGCCAGCAGCCACCACACCGGGACAGTTAATGAAAAACTGTTTTTT. It specifies CASSHHTGTVNEKLFF.

The chain combines TRBV2 with TRBJ1-1; D is uncertain. The CDR3 totals 12 residues. Germline CDR1 is SNHLY and CDR2 is FYNNEI. V was trimmed by 4 bases and J by 8 bases, leaving 11 bases between them. CDR3 DNA: TGTGCCAGCAGTGCGGGGAATCTCGAAGCTTTCTTT. Amino acids: CASSAGNLEAFF.

The V call is TRBV20-1, the J call TRBJ1-1; 7 bases match TRBD1. Germline V CDR1 and CDR2: DFQATT, SNEGSKA (reference sequence). CDR3 length: 11 residues. Trimming cost V 6 bases and J 7 bases; bases outside gene matches: 5. The DNA for the CDR3 is TGCAGTGCCCATCGACAGGGTGAAGCTTTCTTT. This encodes CSAHRQGEAFF.

The chain recombines TRBV6-5 with TRBJ2-1, with D unclear. The germline gives CDR1 MNHEY, CDR2 SVGAGI. There are 15 residues in the CDR3. V shed 4 bases and J shed 2 bases, with 12 bases lying between them. CDR3 amino acids: CASSSRLATYNEQFF. DNA for the CDR3: TGTGCCAGCAGTTCTCGACTTGCCACCTACAATGAGCAGTTCTTC.

This chain links TRBV6-4 with TRBJ1-6; D is possibly TRBD1 (6 bases). Germline loops: CDR1 MRHNA, CDR2 SNTAGT. V dropped 4 bases and J dropped 9 bases, with 16 bases sitting between them. CDR3 size: 15 residues. For the CDR3, the DNA is TGTGCCAGCAGTGCTCTACAGGGTGGGACTTCACCCCTCCACTTT. Amino acid sequence: CASSALQGGTSPLHF.

The chain is built from TRBV7-3 and TRBJ2-6; tentative D call: TRBD1 (6 bases). The CDR3 spans 16 residues. Germline V lookup: CDR1 SGHTA, CDR2 FQGTGA. V lost 3 bases and J 3 bases, leaving 12 bases between the germline ends. CDR3 in DNA: TGTGCCAGCAGCTTGGCAGGGGCCAATGGGGCCAACGTCCTGACTTTC. Residues: CASSLAGANGANVLTF.

Only one count was recorded for this clone. The chain joins TRBV7-6 to TRBJ1-3; D is ambiguous. The CDR3 totals 14 residues. CDR1 and CDR2 from the germline V gene are SGHVS and FNYEAQ. The ends were cut back, 5 bases at V and 0 bases at J, with 8 bases in the middle. The CDR3 region has the DNA TGTGCCAGCAGCGCCAGACACTCTGGAAACACCATATATTTT. This codes for CASSARHSGNTIYF.

The genes are TRBV7-2 and TRBJ2-2; 7 positions agree with TRBD2. The CDR3 is made up of 14 amino acids. The germline V gene has CDR1 SGHTA and CDR2 FQGNSA. Trimming cost V 6 bases and J 6 bases; bases outside gene matches: 7. The CDR3 loop is CASRGRGSPGELFF. The CDR3 DNA sequence: TGTGCCAGCAGAGGGAGGGGCTCCCCCGGGGAGCTGTTTTTT. Using reference TRBV7-2 and TRBJ2-2 for the parts outside the CDR3, the full variable domain is GAGVSQSPSNKVTEKGKDVELRCDPISGHTALYWYRQSLGQGLEFLIYFQGNSAPDKSGLPSDRFSAERTGGSVSTLTIQRTQQEDSAVYLCASRGRGSPGELFFGEGSRLTVL.

The chain recombines TRBV28 with TRBJ2-2, with D tentatively TRBD1 (7 bases). V was pared by 10 bases and J by 5 bases, with 14 bases between. Germline V gives CDR1 MDHEN, CDR2 SYDVKM. This CDR3 has 13 residues. The CDR3 region is CAMRGRETGELFF. CDR3 sequence (DNA): TGTGCCATGAGGGGGCGGGAAACCGGGGAGCTGTTTTTT.

The table lists this clone with many counts. V is TRBV4-2 and J is TRBJ2-6; the D gene is possibly TRBD2 (5 bases). With 5 bases removed from V and 0 bases from J, the gap between germline ends came to 11 bases. The length of the CDR3 is 16 residues. Germline-derived CDR1 and CDR2 are LGHNA and YNFKEQ. The CDR3, as DNA: TGTGCCAGCAGCTTAAACGCGGGCTCTGGGGCCAACGTCCTGACTTTC. It specifies CASSLNAGSGANVLTF.

The chain is built from TRBV10-3 and TRBJ1-5; no definite D call. V was cut by 1 base and J by 3 bases, with 7 bases left in between. The CDR3 extends over 14 amino acids. Per the germline V gene, CDR1 is ENHRY and CDR2 is SYGVKD. The CDR3 loop reads CAISEYNDNQPQHF. CDR3 nucleotide sequence: TGTGCCATCAGTGAGTACAATGACAATCAGCCCCAGCATTTT.

The CDR3 here is CASSSVGQAFNEKLFF. The CDR3 DNA reads as TGCGCCAGCAGCTCCGTCGGACAGGCCTTTAATGAAAAACTGTTTTTT. V usage is TRBV5-1 and J usage is TRBJ1-4; TRBD1 aligns across 7 bases. CDR1 is SGHRS and CDR2 is YFSETQ in the germline V gene. CDR3 length: 16 residues. V lost 3 bases, J lost 4 bases, and 9 bases stayed unmatched.

The chain employs TRBV19 and TRBJ2-1; D may be TRBD2 (7 bases). This CDR3 is built from 15 residues. Germline lookup yields CDR1 LNHDA and CDR2 SQIVND (reference sequence). V shed 8 bases and J shed 8 bases, with 22 bases lying between them. The CDR3 DNA reads as TGTGCCAGTTTCTCTCGGGGGGCCCCGATCGATGAGCAGTTCTTC. This encodes CASFSRGAPIDEQFF.

The chain couples TRBV4-3 to TRBJ2-3; D remains ambiguous. CDR1 and CDR2 (germline): LGHNA, YSLEER. This CDR3 comprises 14 residues. The V gene lost 2 bases and the J gene lost 1 base, with 7 bases spanning the gap. The CDR3 is CASSQNRGTDTQYF. The CDR3 DNA reads TGCGCCAGCAGCCAAAACAGAGGCACAGATACGCAGTATTTT.

This clone was detected only once. V usage is TRBV6-1 and J usage is TRBJ1-2; a possible D gene is TRBD1 (6 bases). This CDR3 contains 13 residues. V was trimmed by 11 bases and J by 4 bases, leaving 17 bases between them. Germline assignment: CDR1 MNHNS and CDR2 SASEGT. CDR3 sequence: CACHWTDFYGYTF. The CDR3 DNA is TGTGCCTGTCATTGGACAGATTTCTATGGCTACACCTTC.

The chain is built from TRBV5-6 and TRBJ1-6, with 7 bases matching TRBD1. The CDR3 is 15 amino acids. Germline V lookup: CDR1 SGHDT, CDR2 YYEEEE. V shed 1 base, J shed 3 bases, and the junction held 1 base outside the gene matches. This CDR3 is CASSLRDSYNSPLHF. CDR3 sequence (DNA): TGTGCCAGCAGCTTGCGGGACAGCTATAATTCACCCCTCCACTTT.

J is TRBJ1-3 and V is TRBV7-8; possible D gene TRBD1, 5 bases. This CDR3 has 14 residues. V was clipped by 1 base and J by 2 bases, with 6 bases between them. Germline CDR1 reads SGHVS; CDR2 reads FQNEAQ. CDR3 region: CASSLDRTGNTIYF. The CDR3 DNA sequence: TGTGCCAGCAGCTTAGACAGGACTGGAAACACCATATATTTT.

There are a few counts of this clone. J is TRBJ2-2 and V is TRBV5-6; 9 nucleotides agree with TRBD1. CDR3 length: 14 residues. The J segment lost 2 bases and the V segment lost 5 bases, leaving 1 base of the junction unmatched. Looked up from germline, CDR1 is SGHDT and CDR2 is YYEEEE. This CDR3 reads CASRDRGNTGELFF. CDR3 DNA: TGTGCCAGCAGGGACAGGGGTAACACCGGGGAGCTGTTTTTT.

CDR3 bases: TGTGCCATCGACAACAGGGCCTATGGCTACACCTTC. It encodes CAIDNRAYGYTF. The chain couples TRBV6-6 to TRBJ1-2, with D possibly matching TRBD1 (6 bases). Trimming stripped 10 bases from V and 4 bases from J, with 13 bases between. Germline CDR1 is MNHNY and CDR2 is SVGAGI (reference sequence). CDR3 size: 12 residues.